This T cell receptor beta chain comes out of a study of blood T cell repertoires in COVID-19. Participants' own reports of clinical history determined their cohort assignment. The table came from immunoSEQ multiplex PCR; TCRdb's copy has only in-frame clones and leaves some out. The table lists about 470,000 clones, roughly 87% of them singletons, with roughly 0.72% in the top ten. The CDR3 is 16 amino acids. The V and J ends lost 3 bases and 3 bases respectively, with 15 bases between them. Germline V lookup: CDR1 SGDLS, CDR2 YYNGEE. The sequence derives from a woman aged 18-29 years who had recovered from COVID-19. Sequences were obtained from PBMCs or T cells enriched from blood (not recorded which). This sequence joins TRBV9 and TRBJ1-4, with D perhaps matching TRBD1 (6 bases). The CDR3, as DNA: TGTGCCAGCAGCGCCGGACAGTGGGGACCTAATGAAAAACTGTTTTTT. Translation gives CASSAGQWGPNEKLFF.